This T cell receptor (beta chain) stems from a study of blood T cell repertoires in COVID-19. This clone was observed a few times. In the study's own analysis: Amplification of reference gene primers provided the estimated nucleated cell counts. TCRdb's copy holds only in-frame clones and misses some; the assay was immunoSEQ multiplex PCR. V, J and clone size are taken as reported in that table, and D and trimming were inferred from the DNA itself. The sample contains a few hundred thousand clones, roughly 77% of which appear only once. The sample taken for sequencing was PBMCs or T cells enriched from blood (not recorded which). The clonotype comes from a man aged 35-49 years who had recovered from COVID-19.

CDR3 sequence: CASSPFQGAQKLFF. DNA of the CDR3: TGTGCCAGCAGCCCCTTCCAGGGGGCTCAAAAACTGTTTTTT. This rearrangement joins TRBV7-9 to TRBJ1-4, with 8 nucleotides matching TRBD1. Trimming cost V 5 bases and J 9 bases; bases outside gene matches: 8. Looked up from germline, CDR1 is SEHNR and CDR2 is FQNEAQ (reference sequence). This CDR3 region has 14 residues.